This entry lists 21 T cell receptor beta chains sequenced from one sample in a study of T cell changes during pregnancy in multiple sclerosis. Profiling relied on immunoSEQ multiplex PCR, and the TCRdb table lists in-frame clones only, not all of them. The sample shows some 60,000 clones, about 90% of them seen only once. Source: peripheral blood, taken in the third trimester of pregnancy. Source of these receptors: a female donor in good health, enrolled as a control in a pregnancy study.

This clone occurred a few times. J is TRBJ1-5 and V is TRBV27; D may be TRBD1 (5 bases). The CDR3 runs 12 residues. Trimming took off 5 bases at V and 6 bases at J, with 8 bases between the two ends. Germline V gene data show CDR1 as MNHEY and CDR2 as SMNVEV (reference sequence). The chain's CDR3 is CASSGAGQPQHF. The CDR3 DNA sequence: TGTGCCAGCAGTGGGGCTGGTCAGCCCCAGCATTTT.

V is TRBV2 and J is TRBJ2-2; 13 bases agree with TRBD2. Unmatched junction bases numbered 3, after V lost 10 bases and J lost 1 base. Per germline, CDR1 SNHLY and CDR2 FYNNEI. This CDR3 region has 15 residues. CDR3 residues: CATWTSGGNTGELFF. In DNA form, the CDR3 reads TGTGCCACATGGACTAGCGGGGGGAACACCGGGGAGCTGTTTTTT.

The sample holds a few counts of this clone. The V gene is TRBV19, the J gene TRBJ2-7; 10 positions match TRBD1. This CDR3 comprises 16 residues. The V gene end was trimmed by 2 bases and the J gene end by 3 bases; junction bases not matched to a gene: 7. In germline, CDR1 is LNHDA, CDR2 SQIVND (reference sequence). The CDR3 here is CASSISGTGVLYEQYF. Here the CDR3 DNA reads TGTGCCAGTAGTATATCCGGGACAGGGGTTCTCTACGAGCAGTACTTC.

CDR3 protein: CATRTGPNTEAFF. CDR3 nucleotide sequence: TGTGCCACCAGGACAGGGCCGAACACTGAAGCTTTCTTT. This chain uses TRBV10-3 with TRBJ1-1, with 8 bases lining up with TRBD1. The CDR3 consists of 13 residues. V shed 10 bases, J shed 1 base, and the junction held 5 bases outside the gene matches. CDR1 and CDR2 (germline): ENHRY, SYGVKD.

The chain uses TRBV6-6 and TRBJ2-1; D is possibly TRBD2 (7 bases). Germline CDR1 MNHNY, CDR2 SVGAGI (reference sequence). V lost 8 bases and J lost 7, with 24 bases in between. The CDR3 sequence is 16 residues long. CDR3 sequence: CASAPGTRREGNEQFF. In DNA, the CDR3 is TGTGCCAGCGCGCCGGGGACACGGAGGGAGGGGAATGAGCAGTTCTTC.

This chain connects TRBV7-9 to TRBJ1-1, with 9 nucleotides matching TRBD1. Germline values: CDR1 SEHNR, CDR2 FQNEAQ (reference sequence). V lost 5 bases to trimming and J lost 3 bases; unmatched junction nucleotides: 4. This CDR3 spans 14 amino acids. The CDR3 DNA follows: TGTGCCAGCAGCCTGACAGGGGGGGACACTGAAGCTTTCTTT. Its translation is CASSLTGGDTEAFF.

The chain joins TRBV6-6 to TRBJ2-1; 8 positions agree with TRBD1. J lost 9 bases, V lost 4 bases, and 8 bases had no gene match. The CDR3 runs 14 residues. CDR1 and CDR2 (germline): MNHNY, SVGAGI (reference sequence). CDR3 amino acids: CASSLRTGQVEQFF. DNA of the CDR3: TGTGCCAGCAGTTTGCGGACAGGGCAGGTTGAGCAGTTCTTC.

This clone was counted once. The chain combines TRBV18 with TRBJ1-1, with TRBD1 matching 8 bases. This CDR3 contains 14 residues. Trimming took 7 bases from V and 6 from J; bases not matched to a gene: 10. CDR1 and CDR2 (germline): KGHSH, LQKENI. The CDR3 DNA reads as TGTGCCAGCTTCGACAGGGGCTCCGACGCTGAAGCTTTCTTT. It yields the protein CASFDRGSDAEAFF.

This clone came up a few times. The chain combines TRBV18 with TRBJ2-7; the match to TRBD2 covers 10 bases. After removal of 0 bases from V and 4 bases from J, the junction contained 12 bases not matched to a gene. Looked up from germline, CDR1 is KGHSH and CDR2 is LQKENI. The CDR3 sequence is 18 residues long. DNA for the CDR3: TGTGCCAGCTCACCACCGTTAGCGGGGGGCCGCACCGGGTACGAGCAGTACTTC. Translated: CASSPPLAGGRTGYEQYF. The full variable domain, in which reference TRBV18 and TRBJ2-7 provide the parts outside the CDR3, is NAGVMQNPRHLVRRRGQEARLRCSPMKGHSHVYWYRQLPEEGLKFMVYLQKENIIDESGMPKERFSAEFPKEGPSILRIQQVVRGDSAAYFCASSPPLAGGRTGYEQYFGPGTRLTVT.

The CDR3 sequence is CASSPGPYNEQFF. In DNA, the CDR3 is TGCGCCAGCAGCCCAGGGCCGTACAATGAGCAGTTCTTC. The rearrangement uses TRBV4-1 and TRBJ2-1, with D perhaps TRBD1 (5 bases). This CDR3 contains 13 residues. CDR1 is MGHRA, CDR2 YSYEKL, per germline. With 4 bases removed from V and 4 bases from J, the gap between germline ends came to 8 bases.

The chain joins TRBV7-9 to TRBJ2-5, with TRBD2 identical over 14 bases. The germline V gene has CDR1 SEHNR and CDR2 FQNEAQ (reference sequence). The CDR3 runs to 16 residues. V trimming: 4 bases; J trimming: 2 bases; junction bases outside the gene matches: 3. The CDR3 DNA sequence: TGTGCCAGCAGCTCGGGACTAGCGGGAGATCAAGAGACCCAGTACTTC. Translated: CASSSGLAGDQETQYF.

The rearrangement uses TRBV5-1 and TRBJ2-7, with 7 bases that match TRBD1. Germline values: CDR1 SGHRS, CDR2 YFSETQ. There are 14 residues in the CDR3. V lost 6 bases, J lost 4 bases, and 10 bases stayed unmatched. The CDR3 region is CASTLGTVSYEQYF. CDR3 DNA sequence: TGCGCCAGCACCCTAGGGACAGTAAGTTACGAGCAGTACTTC.

This chain connects TRBV5-1 to TRBJ2-7; 11 positions agree with TRBD2. The CDR3 has 17 residues. Germline loops: CDR1 SGHRS, CDR2 YFSETQ. With 4 bases clipped from V and 3 bases from J, the junction kept 12 bases outside the gene matches. The CDR3 sequence: CASSGGLAAPASYEQYF. In DNA, the CDR3 is TGCGCCAGCAGCGGGGGACTAGCGGCCCCGGCTAGCTACGAGCAGTACTTC.

The rearrangement joins TRBV11-2 to TRBJ1-2; D gene ambiguous. The V gene's germline CDR1 is SGHAT and CDR2 FQNNGV. V was trimmed by 5 bases and J by 4 bases, leaving 17 bases between them. The CDR3 runs to 15 residues. In DNA, the CDR3 is TGTGCCAGCAGCCAGCTAAGGACTTCCGGCTATGGCTACACCTTC. Protein: CASSQLRTSGYGYTF.

This chain uses TRBV6-5 with TRBJ1-5; TRBD1 matches at 7 bases. The CDR3 spans 15 residues. CDR1 and CDR2 (germline): MNHEY, SVGAGI. V was pared by 2 bases and J by 1 base, with 2 bases of the junction left unmatched. The CDR3 reads CASSYDRASNQPQHF. For the CDR3, the DNA is TGTGCCAGCAGTTACGACAGGGCCAGCAATCAGCCCCAGCATTTT.

This sequence joins TRBV30 and TRBJ2-3, with 13 bases lining up with TRBD2. V shed 0 bases and J 0 bases; nucleotides not matched to a gene: 3. This CDR3 region has 17 residues. Germline V gene lookup returns CDR1 GTSNPN and CDR2 SVGIG (reference sequence). CDR3 in DNA: TGTGCCTGGAGTGTAAGGGGACTAGCGGGGAGCACAGATACGCAGTATTTT. This gives the protein CAWSVRGLAGSTDTQYF.

The rearrangement joins TRBV7-8 to TRBJ2-5; D is unclear. This CDR3 comprises 15 residues. Trimming removed 3 bases from V and 5 bases from J, with 16 bases in between. The germline CDR1 and CDR2 sequences are SGHVS and FQNEAQ. The CDR3 spells CASSFPVDGLETQYF. The CDR3 DNA reads as TGTGCCAGCAGCTTCCCAGTAGATGGGCTGGAGACCCAGTACTTC.

This rearrangement joins TRBV9 to TRBJ1-4; no reliable D call. CDR1 SGDLS and CDR2 YYNGEE come from the germline V gene. The length of the CDR3 is 16 residues. The V gene lost 3 bases and the J gene lost 2 bases, with 14 bases spanning the gap. DNA for the CDR3: TGTGCCAGCAGCGCCACCGAGGGCCTCACTAATGAAAAACTGTTTTTT. The encoded protein is CASSATEGLTNEKLFF.

The chain recombines TRBV6-4 with TRBJ2-1; D not resolved. CDR1 is MRHNA and CDR2 is SNTAGT in the germline V gene. This CDR3 is 16 amino acids long. Between the trimmed V and J ends, which lost 2 bases and 4 bases, there was a span of 15 bases. As DNA, the CDR3 is TGTGCCAGCAGTGACAACCCTTTAGAGTTGTACAATGAGCAGTTCTTC. This gives the protein CASSDNPLELYNEQFF.

The rearrangement joins TRBV2 to TRBJ1-1; 9 bases line up with TRBD1. The V segment lost 6 bases and the J segment 4 bases; nucleotides outside the gene matches: 15. The germline V gene encodes CDR1 SNHLY and CDR2 FYNNEI. The CDR3 is 17 residues long. The CDR3 sequence is CASRTRDRVLSSTEAFF. The CDR3 nucleotides are TGTGCCAGCAGGACCAGGGACAGGGTCCTATCTAGCACTGAAGCTTTCTTT.

This sequence joins TRBV6-6 and TRBJ1-1; 9 nucleotides match TRBD1. CDR1 is MNHNY and CDR2 is SVGAGI in the germline V gene (reference sequence). The CDR3 runs to 13 residues. The trim removed 5 bases at V and 5 bases at J, leaving 3 bases unmatched. The CDR3 region has the DNA TGTGCCAGCAGTGGACAGGGGAGGACTGAAGCTTTCTTT. Translation gives CASSGQGRTEAFF.